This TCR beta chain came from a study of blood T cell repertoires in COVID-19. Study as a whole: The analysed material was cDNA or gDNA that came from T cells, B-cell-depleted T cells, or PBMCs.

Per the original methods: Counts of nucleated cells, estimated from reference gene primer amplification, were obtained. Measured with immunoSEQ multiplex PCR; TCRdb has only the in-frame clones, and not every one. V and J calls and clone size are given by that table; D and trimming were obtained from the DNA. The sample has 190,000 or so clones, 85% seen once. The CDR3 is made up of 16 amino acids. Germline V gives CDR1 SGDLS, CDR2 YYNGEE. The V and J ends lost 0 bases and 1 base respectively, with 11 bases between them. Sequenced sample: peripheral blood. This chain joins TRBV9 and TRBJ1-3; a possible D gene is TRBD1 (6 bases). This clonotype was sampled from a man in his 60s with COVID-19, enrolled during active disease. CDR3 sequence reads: CASSVDPDRSGNTIYF. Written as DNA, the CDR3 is TGTGCCAGCAGCGTAGACCCCGACAGGTCTGGAAACACCATATATTTT. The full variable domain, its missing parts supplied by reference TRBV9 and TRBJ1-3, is DSGVTQTPKHLITATGQRVTLRCSPRSGDLSVYWYQQSLDQGLQFLIQYYNGEERAKGNILERFSAQQFPDLHSELNLSSLELGDSALYFCASSVDPDRSGNTIYFGEGSWLTVV.